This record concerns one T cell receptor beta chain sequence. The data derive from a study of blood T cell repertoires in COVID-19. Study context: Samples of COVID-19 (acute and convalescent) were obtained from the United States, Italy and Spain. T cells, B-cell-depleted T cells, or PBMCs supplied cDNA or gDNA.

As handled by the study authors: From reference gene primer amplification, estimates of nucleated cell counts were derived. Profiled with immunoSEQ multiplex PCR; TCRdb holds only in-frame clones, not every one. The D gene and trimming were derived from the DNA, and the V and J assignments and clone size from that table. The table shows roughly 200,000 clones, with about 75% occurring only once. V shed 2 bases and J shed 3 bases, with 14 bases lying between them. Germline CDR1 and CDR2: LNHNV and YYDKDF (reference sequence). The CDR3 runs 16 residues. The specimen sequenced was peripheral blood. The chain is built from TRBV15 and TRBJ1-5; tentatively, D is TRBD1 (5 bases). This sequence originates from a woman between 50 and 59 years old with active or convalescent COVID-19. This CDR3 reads CATSRTYDRFNQPQHF. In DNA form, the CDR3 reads TGTGCCACCAGCAGAACCTACGACAGATTCAATCAGCCCCAGCATTTT.